Listed here is a single T cell receptor (beta chain). Which antigen it targets is not known. Per-nucleotide qualities are absent, and no much larger clonotype sits a single base away. This entry comes from a study of T cell changes during pregnancy in multiple sclerosis (dated by TCRdb to between 2018 and 2020). Regarding the study in general: In women with multiple sclerosis, the researchers looked at how the T cell repertoire shifted as pregnancy progressed.

The CDR3 measures 12 amino acids from cysteine to phenylalanine. Left in the record is the CDR3 DNA by itself, 36 bases read in frame from the first base. V is pared back by 0 bases and J by 4 bases, with 4 bases lying between the germline termini. CDR1 and CDR2 are read off the germline V gene as SGHAT and FQNNGV. Receptor libraries were prepared by the immunoSEQ multiplex PCR assay. TCRdb mirrors the immuneACCESS table, restricted to in-frame sequences. Some clones are absent from its copies; in checked studies, under half trace to an unresolved V gene, and the reason for the others is unknown. This sample holds approximately 120,000 clones; about 95% were observed only once. Clones ranked in the top ten supply around 0.46% of the sample.

The sequence came from a female donor with multiple sclerosis, enrolled in a pregnancy study. The chain links TRBV11-2 with TRBJ2-7; the D gene assignment is ambiguous. The source material was peripheral blood, sampled after pregnancy. The CDR3 here reads CASSLDRYEQYF. The nucleotides are TGTGCCAGCAGCTTAGATCGGTACGAGCAGTACTTC.